These 20 T cell receptor beta chains came from one sample sequenced in a study of cytomegalovirus exposure and HLA in healthy donors. Vbeta (60) and Jbeta (13) primers were used in the PCR. Profiling relied on immunoSEQ multiplex PCR, and the TCRdb table lists in-frame clones only, not all of them. The table includes about 110,000 clones, under 85% detected once. Input material: PBMCs. The receptors originated from a man aged 25 to 45 in good health and CMV-seropositive.

The rearrangement links TRBV2 to TRBJ1-1, with TRBD1 identical over 7 bases. Germline CDR1 SNHLY, CDR2 FYNNEI. The CDR3 contains 11 residues. V dropped 6 bases and J dropped 7; count of bases not matched to a gene: 2. Written as DNA, the CDR3 is TGTGCCAGCAGGGGGACAGTTGAAGCTTTCTTT. This gives the protein CASRGTVEAFF.

The CDR3 DNA is TGTGCCACCCTAGCACGCCCAGGGGAGGGATCCTACGAGCAGTACTTC. Translation: CATLARPGEGSYEQYF. The chain employs TRBV19 and TRBJ2-7, with a possible D match to TRBD2 (7 bases). The length of the CDR3 is 16 residues. V was trimmed by 10 bases and J by 1 base, leaving 23 bases between them. Germline CDR1 reads LNHDA; CDR2 reads SQIVND (reference sequence).

This clone was recorded once. The gene calls are TRBV7-6 and TRBJ2-1; TRBD1 matches at 8 bases. The trim removed 5 bases at V and 5 bases at J, leaving 14 bases unmatched. Germline loops: CDR1 SGHVS, CDR2 FNYEAQ. The CDR3 has 17 residues. This chain's CDR3 is CASSNPETGDSNNEQFF. The DNA of the CDR3 is TGTGCCAGCAGCAATCCAGAGACAGGGGATTCAAACAATGAGCAGTTCTTC.

The chain couples TRBV11-3 to TRBJ1-1, with D unclear. V was cut by 5 bases and J by 1 base, with 11 bases left in between. The CDR3 covers 14 residues. Germline CDR1 reads SGHNT; CDR2 reads YENEEA. CDR3 in amino acids: CASSTRGTNTEAFF. The CDR3 region has the DNA TGTGCCAGCAGCACGCGGGGTACGAACACTGAAGCTTTCTTT. The entire variable domain, with the rest obtained from reference TRBV11-3 and TRBJ1-1, is as follows: EAGVVQSPRYKIIEKKQPVAFWCNPISGHNTLYWYLQNLGQGPELLIRYENEEAVDDSQLPKDRFSAERLKGVDSTLKIQPAELGDSAVYLCASSTRGTNTEAFFGQGTRLTVV.

This chain links TRBV27 with TRBJ2-5; D unclear. CDR3 length equals 15 residues. V was pared by 5 bases and J by 2 bases, with 15 bases between. Germline V CDR1 and CDR2: MNHEY, SMNVEV (reference sequence). The chain's CDR3 is CASSDKGYLQETQYF. The CDR3 bases are TGTGCCAGCAGTGACAAAGGCTACCTACAAGAGACCCAGTACTTC.

The rearrangement uses TRBV6-1 and TRBJ2-5; 10 bases agree with TRBD1. Germline V gene data show CDR1 as MNHNS and CDR2 as SASEGT. With 3 bases clipped from V and 5 bases from J, the junction kept 6 bases outside the gene matches. The CDR3 has 15 amino acids. The CDR3 coding sequence is TGTGCCAGCAGTGATCGGGACAGGGGTTCGGAGACCCAGTACTTC. It specifies CASSDRDRGSETQYF.

The chain carries TRBV27 and TRBJ1-1, with D maybe TRBD1 (6 bases). Germline CDR1 and CDR2: MNHEY and SMNVEV (reference sequence). The CDR3 runs to 15 residues. V gave up 5 bases and J gave up 1 base, with 14 bases separating them. CDR3 protein: CASSDWGHPNTEAFF. Here the CDR3 DNA reads TGTGCCAGCAGTGACTGGGGACATCCGAACACTGAAGCTTTCTTT.

The chain joins TRBV19 to TRBJ1-2; TRBD1 might be the D (5 bases). Per the germline V gene, CDR1 is LNHDA and CDR2 is SQIVND (reference sequence). Between the trimmed V and J ends, which lost 3 bases and 2 bases, there was a span of 19 bases. The CDR3 extends over 17 amino acids. CDR3 nucleotide sequence: TGTGCCAGTAGTATCCCGCCGGGGTTGGGGGGAAACTATGGCTACACCTTC. Its translation is CASSIPPGLGGNYGYTF.

The chain joins TRBV7-3 to TRBJ2-3, with 8 bases lining up with TRBD2. This CDR3 has 14 residues. CDR1 SGHTA and CDR2 FQGTGA come from the germline V gene. Trimming cost V 8 bases and J 6 bases; bases outside gene matches: 10. The CDR3 nucleotides are TGTGCCAGCGGATACGGGGGGGCTAAGGATACGCAGTATTTT. This translates into CASGYGGAKDTQYF.

In DNA form, the CDR3 reads TGTGCCTGGAAGCTAAATCCGGGACTTCACACCGGGGAGCTGTTTTTT. This sequence encodes CAWKLNPGLHTGELFF. This chain links TRBV30 with TRBJ2-2, with D possibly TRBD2 on 6 matching bases. The CDR3 has 16 amino acids. Germline-derived CDR1 and CDR2 are GTSNPN and SVGIG (reference sequence). Trimming took off 4 bases at V and 3 bases at J, with 18 bases between the two ends.

This chain's CDR3 is CASSHSGPSYEQYF. The CDR3 DNA follows: TGTGCCAGCAGTCATTCAGGGCCTTCCTACGAGCAGTACTTC. The chain recombines TRBV6-1 with TRBJ2-7; weak D call: TRBD1 (5 bases). V was cut by 5 bases and J by 1 base, with 12 bases left in between. Germline-derived CDR1 and CDR2 are MNHNS and SASEGT. The CDR3 extends over 14 amino acids.

This clone was seen only a few times. The chain combines TRBV27 with TRBJ2-5; D may be TRBD2 (8 bases). Trimming removed 4 bases from V and 1 base from J, with 22 bases in between. The CDR3 totals 18 residues. Germline CDR1 MNHEY, CDR2 SMNVEV (reference sequence). The chain's CDR3 is CASSSRGDWRDSQETQYF. The CDR3 DNA sequence: TGTGCCAGCAGTTCGCGGGGGGACTGGAGGGACAGCCAAGAGACCCAGTACTTC.

This clone was counted ten times or more. The rearrangement links TRBV4-1 to TRBJ1-4, with TRBD1 identical over 7 bases. Per the germline V gene, CDR1 is MGHRA and CDR2 is YSYEKL. The length of the CDR3 is 15 residues. V lost 0 bases and J lost 5; bases outside the gene matches: 3. CDR3 loop: CASSQDGTDNEKLFF. The CDR3 DNA is TGCGCCAGCAGCCAAGATGGGACAGACAATGAAAAACTGTTTTTT.

The rearrangement links TRBV5-4 to TRBJ2-3; 10 bases match TRBD2. The CDR3 extends over 15 amino acids. Unmatched junction bases numbered 7, after V lost 2 bases and J lost 7 bases. Germline assignment: CDR1 SGHNT and CDR2 YYREEE (reference sequence). CDR3 loop: CASSFERGGPHTQYF. The CDR3 nucleotides are TGTGCCAGCAGCTTTGAGCGGGGGGGCCCTCATACGCAGTATTTT.

The chain recombines TRBV4-3 with TRBJ1-2, with D perhaps TRBD1 (6 bases). CDR3 length equals 16 residues. Per germline, CDR1 LGHNA and CDR2 YSLEER. V was pared by 0 bases and J by 5 bases, with 16 bases between. The CDR3 sequence: CASSQDSDSVMYGYTF. As DNA, the CDR3 is TGCGCCAGCAGCCAAGATTCGGACAGCGTAATGTATGGCTACACCTTC.

This clone was recorded many times. The V gene is TRBV5-6, the J gene TRBJ1-6; no firm D call. Germline V CDR1 and CDR2: SGHDT, YYEEEE. There are 13 residues in the CDR3. With 0 bases removed from V and 7 bases from J, the gap between germline ends came to 5 bases. The chain's CDR3 is CASSLAGNSPLHF. The CDR3 DNA is TGTGCCAGCAGCTTGGCGGGAAATTCACCCCTCCACTTT.

This clone has only one observation. The V and J genes are TRBV11-1 and TRBJ2-2, with D hard to call. The CDR3 contains 15 residues. Trimming took off 5 bases at V and 3 bases at J, with 13 bases between the two ends. The germline V gene encodes CDR1 SGHAT and CDR2 FQDESV (reference sequence). The CDR3 loop is CASSPAPDDTGELFF. Written as DNA, the CDR3 is TGTGCCAGCAGCCCCGCCCCAGATGACACCGGGGAGCTGTTTTTT. Full variable domain (rest looked up from reference TRBV11-1 and TRBJ2-2): EAEVAQSPRYKITEKSQAVAFWCDPISGHATLYWYRQILGQGPELLVQFQDESVVDDSQLPKDRFSAERLKGVDSTLKIQPAELGDSAMYLCASSPAPDDTGELFFGEGSRLTVL.

This clone was seen a handful of times. The J gene is TRBJ1-1, the V gene TRBV19; a weak D match, TRBD1 (6 bases). Trimming shortened V by 6 bases and J by 3 bases, and 17 bases separated the two germline ends. Germline V gene lookup returns CDR1 LNHDA and CDR2 SQIVND (reference sequence). The CDR3 sequence is 15 residues long. The CDR3, as DNA: TGTGCCAGTAGGTCGGAGCACAGGGAAGACACTGAAGCTTTCTTT. It specifies CASRSEHREDTEAFF.

This clone turned up a few times. This sequence joins TRBV7-2 and TRBJ1-3; 7 bases fit TRBD1. V shed 1 base, J shed 0 bases, and the junction held 3 bases outside the gene matches. The CDR3 runs 16 residues. CDR1 is SGHTA, CDR2 FQGNSA, per germline. The CDR3 DNA reads TGTGCCAGCAGCTTAGAACAGGGGAGCTCTGGAAACACCATATATTTT. Protein product: CASSLEQGSSGNTIYF.

This chain joins TRBV7-9 and TRBJ2-5; D call uncertain. The CDR3 runs to 16 residues. The germline V gene encodes CDR1 SEHNR and CDR2 FQNEAQ (reference sequence). Trimming pared 5 bases from V and 4 bases from J, leaving 20 bases between. CDR3 sequence: CASSPELSLIGETQYF. The CDR3 DNA reads TGTGCCAGCAGCCCTGAATTATCCCTAATCGGAGAGACCCAGTACTTC.